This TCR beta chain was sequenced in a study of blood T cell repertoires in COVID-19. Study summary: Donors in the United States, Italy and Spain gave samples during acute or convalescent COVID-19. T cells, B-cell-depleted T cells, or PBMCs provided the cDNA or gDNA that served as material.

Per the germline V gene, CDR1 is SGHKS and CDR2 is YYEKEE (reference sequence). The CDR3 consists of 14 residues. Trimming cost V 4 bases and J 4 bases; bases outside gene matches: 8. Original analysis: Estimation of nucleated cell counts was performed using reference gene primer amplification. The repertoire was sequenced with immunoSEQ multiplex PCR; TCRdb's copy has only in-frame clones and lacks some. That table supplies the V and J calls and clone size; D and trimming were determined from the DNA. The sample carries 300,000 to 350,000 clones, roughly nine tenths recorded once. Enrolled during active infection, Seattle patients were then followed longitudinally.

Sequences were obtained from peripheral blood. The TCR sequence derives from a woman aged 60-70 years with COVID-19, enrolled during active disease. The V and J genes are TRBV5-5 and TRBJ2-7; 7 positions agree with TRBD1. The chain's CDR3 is CASSPYLQGYEQYF. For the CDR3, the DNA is TGTGCCAGCAGCCCTTATTTACAGGGGTACGAGCAGTACTTC.